The TCR beta chain described here comes from a study of blood T cell repertoires in COVID-19. About the study: Material from acute and convalescent COVID-19 was sourced from the United States, Italy and Spain.

This table comes from immunoSEQ multiplex PCR, and its TCRdb copy is limited to in-frame clones, with some not included. The sample lists 150,000 to 200,000 clones, over 70% seen once, with 9.1% in the top ten. This clone came up once. This TCR came from a woman older than 75 with active or convalescent COVID-19. Sequenced: peripheral blood.

The CDR3 region has the DNA TGTGCCAGCAGTGAAGCGGGGCCAGGGTTGTTCTTACGAAACACCATATATTTT. It translates to CASSEAGPGLFLRNTIYF. The rearrangement joins TRBV6-1 to TRBJ1-3; D might be TRBD1 (5 bases). Trimming took off 0 bases at V and 5 bases at J, with 20 bases between the two ends. The CDR3 covers 18 residues. Germline V gives CDR1 MNHNS, CDR2 SASEGT.